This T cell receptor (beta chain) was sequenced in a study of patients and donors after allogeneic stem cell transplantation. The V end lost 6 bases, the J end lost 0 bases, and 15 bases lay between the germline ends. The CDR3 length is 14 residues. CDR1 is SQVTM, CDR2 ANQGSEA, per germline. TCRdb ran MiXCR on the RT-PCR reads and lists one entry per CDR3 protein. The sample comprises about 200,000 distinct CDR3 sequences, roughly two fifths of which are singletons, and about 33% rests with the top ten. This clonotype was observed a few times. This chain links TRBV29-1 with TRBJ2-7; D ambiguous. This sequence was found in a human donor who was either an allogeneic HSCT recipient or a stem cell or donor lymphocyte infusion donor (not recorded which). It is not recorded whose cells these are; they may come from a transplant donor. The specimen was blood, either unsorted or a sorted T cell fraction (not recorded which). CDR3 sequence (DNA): TGCAGCGTGGCAACAAATTTGGGCTCCTACGAGCAGTACTTC. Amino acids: CSVATNLGSYEQYF.